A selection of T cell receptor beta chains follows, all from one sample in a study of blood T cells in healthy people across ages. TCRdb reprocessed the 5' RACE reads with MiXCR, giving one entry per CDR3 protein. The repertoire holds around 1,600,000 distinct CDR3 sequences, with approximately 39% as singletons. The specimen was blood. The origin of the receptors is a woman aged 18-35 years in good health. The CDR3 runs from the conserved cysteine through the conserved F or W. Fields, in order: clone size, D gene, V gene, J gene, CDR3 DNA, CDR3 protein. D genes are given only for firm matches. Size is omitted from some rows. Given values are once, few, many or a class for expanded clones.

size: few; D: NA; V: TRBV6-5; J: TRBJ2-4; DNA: TGTGCCAGCAGTTACTCGCAAGGGTCAGCCAAAAACATTCAGTACTTC; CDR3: CASSYSQGSAKNIQYF
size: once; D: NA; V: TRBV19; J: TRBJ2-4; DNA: TGTGCCAGTAGTATTTTGGGGGACGGCATTCAGTACTTC; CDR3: CASSILGDGIQYF
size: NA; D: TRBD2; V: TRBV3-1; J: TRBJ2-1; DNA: TGTGCCAGCAGCCACGGAGAGACTAGCGGTATTTACAATGAGCAGTTCTTC; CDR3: CASSHGETSGIYNEQFF
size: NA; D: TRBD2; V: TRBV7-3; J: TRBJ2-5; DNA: TGTGCCAGCAGCTTGCTAGCGGGAGTTGAGACCCAGTACTTC; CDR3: CASSLLAGVETQYF
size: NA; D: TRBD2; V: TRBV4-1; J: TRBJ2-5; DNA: TGCGCCAGCAGCCAAGAATTTCGGCCTAGCGGGGGATTTGAGACCCAGTACTTC; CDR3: CASSQEFRPSGGFETQYF
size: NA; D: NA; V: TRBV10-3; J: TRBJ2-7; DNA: TGTGCCATCAGTGAGACGGACACCTCACGAGACCAGTACTTC; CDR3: CAISETDTSRDQYF
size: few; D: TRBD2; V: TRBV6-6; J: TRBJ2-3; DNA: TGTGCGATGGGGGTGATAGCGGGGGGCGCAGATACGCAGTATTTT; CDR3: CAMGVIAGGADTQYF
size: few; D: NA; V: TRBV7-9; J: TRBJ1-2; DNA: TGTGCCAGCAGCCCGCCCATCGGCTACACCTTC; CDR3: CASSPPIGYTF
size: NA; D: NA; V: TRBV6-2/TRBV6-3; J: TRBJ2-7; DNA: TGTGCCAGCAGTTACTTGACGTTGCGAGGGGGTTTCTACGAGCAGTACTTC; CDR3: CASSYLTLRGGFYEQYF
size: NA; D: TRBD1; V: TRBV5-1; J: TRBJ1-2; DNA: TGCGCCAGCAGCCTGAGGGGGCCCGATGGCTACACCTTC; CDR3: CASSLRGPDGYTF
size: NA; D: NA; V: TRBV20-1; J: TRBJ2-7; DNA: TGCAGTGCTAGAGGACAGCGGAGGACGTCGACCTACGAGCAGTACTTC; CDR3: CSARGQRRTSTYEQYF
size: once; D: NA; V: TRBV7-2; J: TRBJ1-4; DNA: TGTGCCAGCAGCTTCCTAAACCCGGGCGAAAAACTGTTTTTT; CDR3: CASSFLNPGEKLFF
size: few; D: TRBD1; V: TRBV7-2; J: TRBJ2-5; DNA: TGTGCCAGCAGCTTAGGGGACAGGATCCAAGAGACCCAGTACTTC; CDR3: CASSLGDRIQETQYF
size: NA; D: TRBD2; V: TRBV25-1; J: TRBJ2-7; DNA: TGTGCCAGCAGTGAAGCTAGCGGGTACTACGAGCAGTACTTC; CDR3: CASSEASGYYEQYF
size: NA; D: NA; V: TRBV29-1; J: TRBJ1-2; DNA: TGCAGCGTGGCGGGACGGGCGACCTATGGCTACACCTTC; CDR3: CSVAGRATYGYTF
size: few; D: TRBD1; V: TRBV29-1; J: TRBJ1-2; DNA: TGCAGCGCCCTGAGATCAGGGGGCCTTGGCTACACCTTC; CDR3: CSALRSGGLGYTF
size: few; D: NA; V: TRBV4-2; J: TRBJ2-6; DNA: TGTGCCAGCAGCCAAGGTGCAGGGGTTGAATCTGGGGCCAACGTCCTGACTTTC; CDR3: CASSQGAGVESGANVLTF
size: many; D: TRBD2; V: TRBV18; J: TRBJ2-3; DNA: TGTGCCAGCAGCCCGGGACTAAACACAGATACGCAGTATTTT; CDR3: CASSPGLNTDTQYF
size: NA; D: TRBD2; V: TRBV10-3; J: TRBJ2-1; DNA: TGTGCCATCACGCAGGCTAGCGGGGGGTACAATGAGCAGTTCTTC; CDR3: CAITQASGGYNEQFF
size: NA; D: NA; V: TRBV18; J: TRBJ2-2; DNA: TGTGCCAGCTCACCACCGACAGGATCCACCGGGGAGCTGTTTTTT; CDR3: CASSPPTGSTGELFF
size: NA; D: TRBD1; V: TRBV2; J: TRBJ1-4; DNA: TGTGCCAGCAGGACCGGGACAGTCGCGGGTGAAAAACTGTTTTTT; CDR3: CASRTGTVAGEKLFF
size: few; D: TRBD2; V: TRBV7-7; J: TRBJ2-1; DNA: TGTGCTAGCAGCTCCAACCTAGCGGGAGTCTCGGGGAATGAGCAGTTCTTC; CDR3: CASSSNLAGVSGNEQFF
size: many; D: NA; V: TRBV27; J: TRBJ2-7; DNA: TGTGCCAGCAGCGTCGGACGGTCCTACGAGCAGTACTTC; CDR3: CASSVGRSYEQYF